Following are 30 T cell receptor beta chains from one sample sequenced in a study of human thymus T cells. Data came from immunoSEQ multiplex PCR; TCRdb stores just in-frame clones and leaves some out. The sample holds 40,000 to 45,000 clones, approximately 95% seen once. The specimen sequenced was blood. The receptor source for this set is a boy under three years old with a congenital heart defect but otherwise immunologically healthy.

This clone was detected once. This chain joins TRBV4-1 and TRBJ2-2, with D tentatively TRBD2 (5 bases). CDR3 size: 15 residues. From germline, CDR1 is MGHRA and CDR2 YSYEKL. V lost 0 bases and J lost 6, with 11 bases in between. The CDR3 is CASSQDSGKAGELFF. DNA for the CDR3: TGCGCCAGCAGCCAAGATTCGGGAAAGGCCGGGGAGCTGTTTTTT.

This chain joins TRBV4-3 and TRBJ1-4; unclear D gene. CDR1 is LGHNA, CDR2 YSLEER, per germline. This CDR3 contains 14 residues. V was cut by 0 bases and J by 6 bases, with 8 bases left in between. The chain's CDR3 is CASSQDFGDEKLFF. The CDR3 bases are TGCGCCAGCAGCCAAGATTTTGGGGATGAAAAACTGTTTTTT.

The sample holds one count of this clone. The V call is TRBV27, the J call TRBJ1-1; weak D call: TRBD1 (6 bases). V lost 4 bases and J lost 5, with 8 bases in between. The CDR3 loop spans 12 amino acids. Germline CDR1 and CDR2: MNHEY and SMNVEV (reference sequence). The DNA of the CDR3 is TGTGCCAGCAGTTCCAGGGGAACTGAAGCTTTCTTT. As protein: CASSSRGTEAFF.

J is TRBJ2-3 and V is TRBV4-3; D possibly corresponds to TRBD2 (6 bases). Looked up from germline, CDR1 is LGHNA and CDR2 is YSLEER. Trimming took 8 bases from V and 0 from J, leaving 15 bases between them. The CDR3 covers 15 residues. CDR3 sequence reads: CASARDFPSTDTQYF. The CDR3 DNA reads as TGCGCCAGCGCCCGGGACTTCCCTAGCACAGATACGCAGTATTTT.

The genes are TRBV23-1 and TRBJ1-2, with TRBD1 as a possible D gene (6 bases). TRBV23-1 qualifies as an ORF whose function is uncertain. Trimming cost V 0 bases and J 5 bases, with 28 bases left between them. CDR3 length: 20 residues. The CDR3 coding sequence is TGCGCCAGCAGTCAATCTTTAGGAAGGGCAGGGGACCCAGTGGGGTATGGCTACACCTTC. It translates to CASSQSLGRAGDPVGYGYTF.

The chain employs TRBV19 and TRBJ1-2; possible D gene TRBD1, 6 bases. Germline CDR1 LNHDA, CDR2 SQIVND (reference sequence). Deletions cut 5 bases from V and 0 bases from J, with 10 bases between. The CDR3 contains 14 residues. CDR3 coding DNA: TGTGCCAGTAGTTTCAGGGGAGCTAACTATGGCTACACCTTC. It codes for CASSFRGANYGYTF.

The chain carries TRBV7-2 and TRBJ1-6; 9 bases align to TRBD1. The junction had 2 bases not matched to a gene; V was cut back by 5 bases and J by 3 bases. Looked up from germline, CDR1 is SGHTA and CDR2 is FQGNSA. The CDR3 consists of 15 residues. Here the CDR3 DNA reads TGTGCCAGCAGCCCGACAGGGGGCTATAATTCACCCCTCCACTTT. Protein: CASSPTGGYNSPLHF.

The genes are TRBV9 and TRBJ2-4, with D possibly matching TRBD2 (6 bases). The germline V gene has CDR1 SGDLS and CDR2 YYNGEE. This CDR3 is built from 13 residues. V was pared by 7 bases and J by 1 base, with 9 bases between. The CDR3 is CASSRGAKNIQYF. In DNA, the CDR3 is TGTGCCAGCTCTCGGGGGGCCAAAAACATTCAGTACTTC.

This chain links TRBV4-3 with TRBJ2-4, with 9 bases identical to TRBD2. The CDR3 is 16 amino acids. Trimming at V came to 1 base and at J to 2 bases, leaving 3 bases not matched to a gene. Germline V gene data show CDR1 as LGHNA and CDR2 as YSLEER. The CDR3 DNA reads TGCGCCAGCAGCCAAGCGGCTAGCGGGACCAAAAACATTCAGTACTTC. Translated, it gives CASSQAASGTKNIQYF.

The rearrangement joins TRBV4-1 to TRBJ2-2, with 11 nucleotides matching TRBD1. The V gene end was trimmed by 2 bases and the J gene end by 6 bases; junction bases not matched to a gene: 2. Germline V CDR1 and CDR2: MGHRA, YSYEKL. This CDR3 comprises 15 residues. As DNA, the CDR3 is TGCGCCAGCAGCCAACCGGGACAGGGGGCCGGGGAGCTGTTTTTT. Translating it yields CASSQPGQGAGELFF.

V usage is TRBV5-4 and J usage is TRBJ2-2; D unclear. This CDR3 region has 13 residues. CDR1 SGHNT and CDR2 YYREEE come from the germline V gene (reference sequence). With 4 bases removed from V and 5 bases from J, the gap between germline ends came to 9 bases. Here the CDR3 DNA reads TGTGCCAGCAGCCCCGTAGAGACCGGGGAGCTGTTTTTT. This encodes CASSPVETGELFF.

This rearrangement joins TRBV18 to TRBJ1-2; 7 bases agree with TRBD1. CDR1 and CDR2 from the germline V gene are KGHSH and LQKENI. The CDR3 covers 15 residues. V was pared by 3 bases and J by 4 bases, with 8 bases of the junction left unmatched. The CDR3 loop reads CASSPSIGQVYGYTF. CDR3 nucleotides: TGTGCCAGCTCACCGTCTATCGGACAGGTCTATGGCTACACCTTC.

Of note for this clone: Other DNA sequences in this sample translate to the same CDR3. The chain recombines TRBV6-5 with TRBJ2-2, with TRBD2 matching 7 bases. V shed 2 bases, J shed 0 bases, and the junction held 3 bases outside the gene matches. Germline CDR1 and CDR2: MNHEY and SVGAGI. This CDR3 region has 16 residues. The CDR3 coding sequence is TGTGCCAGCAGTTACGGGCTAGCGGCGAACACCGGGGAGCTGTTTTTT. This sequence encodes CASSYGLAANTGELFF.

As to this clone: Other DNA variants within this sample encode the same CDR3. The CDR3 loop is CASSLGQGQPQHF. The CDR3 coding sequence is TGCGCCAGCAGCTTGGGACAGGGCCAGCCCCAGCATTTT. The chain is built from TRBV5-1 and TRBJ1-5; 7 nucleotides agree with TRBD1. V shed 0 bases and J 7 bases; nucleotides not matched to a gene: 1. Germline CDR1 SGHRS, CDR2 YFSETQ. The CDR3 runs to 13 residues.

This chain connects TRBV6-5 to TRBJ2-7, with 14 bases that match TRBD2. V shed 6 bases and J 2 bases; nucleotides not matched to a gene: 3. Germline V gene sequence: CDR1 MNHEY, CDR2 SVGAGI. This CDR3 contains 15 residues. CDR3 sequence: CASSPTSGGAYEQYF. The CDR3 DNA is TGTGCCAGCAGCCCGACTAGCGGGGGGGCCTACGAGCAGTACTTC.

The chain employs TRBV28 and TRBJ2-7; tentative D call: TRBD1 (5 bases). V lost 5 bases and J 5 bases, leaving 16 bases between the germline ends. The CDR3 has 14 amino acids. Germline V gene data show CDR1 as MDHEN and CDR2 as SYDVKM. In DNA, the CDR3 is TGTGCCAGCAGTCCTTTACAGGAAATGGACGAGCAGTACTTC. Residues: CASSPLQEMDEQYF.

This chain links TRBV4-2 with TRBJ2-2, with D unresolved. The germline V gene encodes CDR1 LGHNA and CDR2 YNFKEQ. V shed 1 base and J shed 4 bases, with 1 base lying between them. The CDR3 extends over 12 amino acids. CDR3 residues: CASSQGTGELFF. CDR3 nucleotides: TGTGCCAGCAGCCAAGGCACCGGGGAGCTGTTTTTT.

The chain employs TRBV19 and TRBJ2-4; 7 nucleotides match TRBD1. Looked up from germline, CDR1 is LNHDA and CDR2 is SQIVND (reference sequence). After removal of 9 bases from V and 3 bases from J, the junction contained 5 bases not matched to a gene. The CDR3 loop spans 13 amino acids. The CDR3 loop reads CARTGKNKNIQYF. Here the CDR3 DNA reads TGTGCCAGGACAGGGAAAAACAAAAACATTCAGTACTTC. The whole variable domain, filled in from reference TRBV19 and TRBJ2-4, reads DGGITQSPKYLFRKEGQNVTLSCEQNLNHDAMYWYRQDPGQGLRLIYYSQIVNDFQKGDIAEGYSVSREKKESFPLTVTSAQKNPTAFYLCARTGKNKNIQYFGAGTRLSVL.

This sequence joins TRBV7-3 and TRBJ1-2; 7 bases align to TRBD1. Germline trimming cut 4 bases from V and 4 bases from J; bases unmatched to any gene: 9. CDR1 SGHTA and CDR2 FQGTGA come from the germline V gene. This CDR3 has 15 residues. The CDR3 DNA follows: TGTGCCAGCAGCTCCGTGGGACAGCTCTCCTATGGCTACACCTTC. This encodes CASSSVGQLSYGYTF.

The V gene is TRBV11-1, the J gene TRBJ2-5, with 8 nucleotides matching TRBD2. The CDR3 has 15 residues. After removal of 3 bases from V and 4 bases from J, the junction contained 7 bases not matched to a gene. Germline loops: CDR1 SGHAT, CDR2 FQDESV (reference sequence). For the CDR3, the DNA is TGTGCCAGCAGCTTCGCGCCGGGGGGGCCAGAGACCCAGTACTTC. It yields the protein CASSFAPGGPETQYF.

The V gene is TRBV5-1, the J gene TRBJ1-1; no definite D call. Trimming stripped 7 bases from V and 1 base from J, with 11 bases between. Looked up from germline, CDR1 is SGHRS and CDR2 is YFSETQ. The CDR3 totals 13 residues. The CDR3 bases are TGCGCCAGCCACTACCTACCGAACACTGAAGCTTTCTTT. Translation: CASHYLPNTEAFF.

CDR3 coding DNA: TGCGCCAGCAGCTCAGGACAGGGGTGGGAAAAACTGTTTTTT. This sequence encodes CASSSGQGWEKLFF. The V gene is TRBV5-1, the J gene TRBJ1-4, with 9 bases that match TRBD1. With 3 bases clipped from V and 8 bases from J, the junction kept 5 bases outside the gene matches. This CDR3 has 14 amino acids. Germline CDR1 reads SGHRS; CDR2 reads YFSETQ. Variable domain in full (rest from reference TRBV5-1 and TRBJ1-4): KAGVTQTPRYLIKTRGQQVTLSCSPISGHRSVSWYQQTPGQGLQFLFEYFSETQRNKGNFPGRFSGRQFSNSRSEMNVSTLELGDSALYLCASSSGQGWEKLFFGSGTQLSVL.

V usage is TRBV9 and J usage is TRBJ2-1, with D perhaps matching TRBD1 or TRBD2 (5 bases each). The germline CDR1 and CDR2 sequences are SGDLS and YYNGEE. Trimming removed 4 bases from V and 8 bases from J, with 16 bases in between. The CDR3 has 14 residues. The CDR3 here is CASSLLGAQDEQFF. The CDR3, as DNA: TGTGCCAGCAGCTTACTCGGGGCCCAGGATGAGCAGTTCTTC. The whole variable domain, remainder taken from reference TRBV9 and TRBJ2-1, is DSGVTQTPKHLITATGQRVTLRCSPRSGDLSVYWYQQSLDQGLQFLIQYYNGEERAKGNILERFSAQQFPDLHSELNLSSLELGDSALYFCASSLLGAQDEQFFGPGTRLTVL.

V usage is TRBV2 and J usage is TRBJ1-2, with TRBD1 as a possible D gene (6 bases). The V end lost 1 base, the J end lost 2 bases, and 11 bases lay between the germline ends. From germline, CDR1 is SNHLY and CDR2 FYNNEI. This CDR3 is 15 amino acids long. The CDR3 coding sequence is TGTGCCAGCAGTGAAGTTAGGACAGCCAACTATGGCTACACCTTC. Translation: CASSEVRTANYGYTF.

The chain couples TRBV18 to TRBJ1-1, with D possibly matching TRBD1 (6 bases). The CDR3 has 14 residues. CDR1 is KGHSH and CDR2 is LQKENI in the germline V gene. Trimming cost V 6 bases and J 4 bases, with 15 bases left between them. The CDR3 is CASSPTGFLTEAFF. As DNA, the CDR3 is TGTGCCAGCTCCCCTACAGGGTTCCTCACTGAAGCTTTCTTT.

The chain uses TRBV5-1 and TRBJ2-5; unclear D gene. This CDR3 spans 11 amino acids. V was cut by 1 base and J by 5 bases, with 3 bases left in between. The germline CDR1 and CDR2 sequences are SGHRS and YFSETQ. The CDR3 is CASSLYETQYF. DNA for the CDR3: TGCGCCAGCAGCTTGTACGAGACCCAGTACTTC.

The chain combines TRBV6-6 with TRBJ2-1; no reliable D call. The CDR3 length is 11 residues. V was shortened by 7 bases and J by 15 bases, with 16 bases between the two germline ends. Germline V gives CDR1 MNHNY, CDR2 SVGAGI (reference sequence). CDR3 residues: CASTSLTRLFF. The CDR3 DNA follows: TGTGCCAGCACCTCCCTTACCCGACTGTTCTTC.

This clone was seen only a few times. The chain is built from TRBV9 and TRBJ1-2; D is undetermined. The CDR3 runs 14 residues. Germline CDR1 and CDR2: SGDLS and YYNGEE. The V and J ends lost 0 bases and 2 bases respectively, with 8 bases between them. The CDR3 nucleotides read TGTGCCAGCAGCGTAGCAGGACCCAACTATGGCTACACCTTC. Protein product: CASSVAGPNYGYTF.

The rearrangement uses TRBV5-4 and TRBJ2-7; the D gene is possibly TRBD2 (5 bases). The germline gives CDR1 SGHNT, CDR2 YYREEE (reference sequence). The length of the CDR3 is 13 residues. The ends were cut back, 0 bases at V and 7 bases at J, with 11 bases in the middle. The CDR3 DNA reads TGTGCCAGCAGCTTGGCGGGGTATGGGGAGCAGTACTTC. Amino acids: CASSLAGYGEQYF.

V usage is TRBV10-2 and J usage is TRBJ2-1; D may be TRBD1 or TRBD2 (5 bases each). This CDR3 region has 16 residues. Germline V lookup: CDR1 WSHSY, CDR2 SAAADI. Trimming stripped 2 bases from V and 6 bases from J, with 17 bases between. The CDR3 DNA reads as TGCGCCAGCAGTGAGCCCAGAGTCTCTGGGGGCAATGAGCAGTTCTTC. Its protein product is CASSEPRVSGGNEQFF.